This TCR beta chain was obtained from a study of T cell repertoires in cytomegalovirus infection. Findings and caveats of the study: There were carriers of CMV plus the relevant HLA, and cumulative public TCR beta family frequency identified them.

In its sample, this clonotype was seen many times. What it recognizes is unknown. TCRdb re-analysed the reads in MiXCR, keeping a single row per CDR3 protein. The repertoire includes about 920,000 distinct CDR3 sequences, around 32% of them detected once, and around 15% sits in the top ten. The trim removed 1 base at V and 6 bases at J, leaving 5 bases unmatched. The germline gives CDR1 SGHVS, CDR2 FQNEAQ. The CDR3 consists of 14 residues. Sequences were derived from cultured CD8+ T cells from PBMCs, sampled from culture after CMV antigen stimulation. This TCR came from a human donor in good health (CMV status not recorded). Some clones in this sample may be carry-over from other donors' samples. The chain joins TRBV7-8 to TRBJ1-2; 7 bases align to TRBD1. CDR3 protein: CASSLGEGAHGYTF. CDR3 DNA sequence: TGTGCCAGCAGCTTAGGGGAGGGGGCTCATGGCTACACCTTC.